This TCR beta chain was recovered during a study of Ad26.COV2.S vaccination and SARS-CoV-2 variants. Germline V gene lookup returns CDR1 SGHTA and CDR2 FQGTGA. The CDR3 length is 17 residues. Trimming cost V 5 bases and J 5 bases; bases outside gene matches: 9. The assay was immunoSEQ multiplex PCR, and TCRdb's table has in-frame clones only and misses some. The sample lists roughly 700,000 clones; more than 70% were seen once. Regarding treatment: some 20 received Ad26.COV2.S at low or high dose, single or two shots; several received placebo; per-sample allocation not given. Sampling occurred on day 63 after the first vaccine or placebo injection.

Sequences were derived from peripheral blood, sampled in a trial of Ad26.COV2.S vaccine versus placebo. This TCR was sampled from a person aged 18-60 years who received the Ad26.COV2.S COVID-19 vaccine or a placebo. The chain uses TRBV7-3 and TRBJ2-2; TRBD2 matches at 12 bases. The CDR3 region has the DNA TGTGCCAGCAGCCCCTTTTCACTAGCGGGGGGTACCGGGGAGCTGTTTTTT. The encoded protein is CASSPFSLAGGTGELFF. Filled out from reference TRBV7-3 and TRBJ2-2, the complete variable domain reads GAGVSQTPSNKVTEKGKYVELRCDPISGHTALYWYRQSLGQGPEFLIYFQGTGAADDSGLPNDRFFAVRPEGSVSTLKIQRTERGDSAVYLCASSPFSLAGGTGELFFGEGSRLTVL.